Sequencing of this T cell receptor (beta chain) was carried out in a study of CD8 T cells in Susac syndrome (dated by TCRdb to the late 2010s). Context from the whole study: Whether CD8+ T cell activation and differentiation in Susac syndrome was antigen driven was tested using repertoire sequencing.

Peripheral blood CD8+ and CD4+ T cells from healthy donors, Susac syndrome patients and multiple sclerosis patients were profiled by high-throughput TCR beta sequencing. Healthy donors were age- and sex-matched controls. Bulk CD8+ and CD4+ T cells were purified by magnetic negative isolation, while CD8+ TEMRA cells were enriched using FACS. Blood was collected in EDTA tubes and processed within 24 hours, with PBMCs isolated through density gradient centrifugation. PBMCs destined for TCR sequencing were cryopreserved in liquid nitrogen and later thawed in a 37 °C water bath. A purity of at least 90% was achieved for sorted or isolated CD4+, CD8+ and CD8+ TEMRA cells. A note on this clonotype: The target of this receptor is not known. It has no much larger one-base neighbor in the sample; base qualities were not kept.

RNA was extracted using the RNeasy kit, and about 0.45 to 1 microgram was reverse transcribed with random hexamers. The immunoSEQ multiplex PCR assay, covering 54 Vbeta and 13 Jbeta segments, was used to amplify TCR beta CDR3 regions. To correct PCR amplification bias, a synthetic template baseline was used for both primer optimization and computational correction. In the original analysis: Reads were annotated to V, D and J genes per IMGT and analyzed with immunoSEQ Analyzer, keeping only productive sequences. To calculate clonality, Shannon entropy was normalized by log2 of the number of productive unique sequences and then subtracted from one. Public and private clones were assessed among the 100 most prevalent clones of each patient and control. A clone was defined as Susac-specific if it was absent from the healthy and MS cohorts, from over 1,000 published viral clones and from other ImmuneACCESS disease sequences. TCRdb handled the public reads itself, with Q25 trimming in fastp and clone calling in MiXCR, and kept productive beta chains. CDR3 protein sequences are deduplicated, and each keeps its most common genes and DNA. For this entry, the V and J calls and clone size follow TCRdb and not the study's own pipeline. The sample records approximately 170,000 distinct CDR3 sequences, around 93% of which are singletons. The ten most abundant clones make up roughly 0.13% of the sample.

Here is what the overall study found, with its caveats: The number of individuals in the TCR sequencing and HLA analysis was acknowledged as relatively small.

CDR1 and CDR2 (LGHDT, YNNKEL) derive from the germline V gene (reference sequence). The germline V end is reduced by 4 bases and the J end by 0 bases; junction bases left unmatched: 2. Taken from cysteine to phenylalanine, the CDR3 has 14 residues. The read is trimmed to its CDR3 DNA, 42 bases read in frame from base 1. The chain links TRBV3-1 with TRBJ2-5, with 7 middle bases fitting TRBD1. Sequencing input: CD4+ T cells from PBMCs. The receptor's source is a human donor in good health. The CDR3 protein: CASSPDRDQETQYF. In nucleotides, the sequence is TGTGCCAGCAGCCCCGACAGGGACCAAGAGACCCAGTACTTC.